Listed below are T cell receptor beta chains from one sample, sequenced in a study of post-analysis software for immune sequencing data. TCRdb re-analysed the PCR reads in MiXCR, keeping a single row per CDR3 protein. This sample has 170,000 or so distinct CDR3 sequences, with about 30% found just once. The sample taken for sequencing was blood. Receptor source: a girl under 18 with multiple sclerosis. Both conserved end residues are part of each CDR3. A D gene is named only where the DNA matches it firmly. Clone size is given for some rows only: seen once, a few or many times, or a class if the clone is expanded.

many,18,TRBV4-2,TRBJ2-3,NA,TGTGCCAGCAGCCACACCATTAAGGGGGGCGCGAGCACAGATACGCAGTATTTT,CASSHTIKGGASTDTQYF
few,13,TRBV7-3,TRBJ1-1,NA,TGTGCCAGCAGCTTATTCCGGGGGCAGGCGGCTTTCTTT,CASSLFRGQAAFF
NA,14,TRBV4-1,TRBJ1-6,TRBD1,TGCGCCAGCAGCGCTCCGGACAGGGGGTCACCCCTCCACTTT,CASSAPDRGSPLHF
once,11,TRBV6-6,TRBJ1-2,NA,TGTGTCAGCCAGGACGGCTATGGCTACACCTTC,CVSQDGYGYTF
NA,13,TRBV15,TRBJ2-4,NA,TGTGCCACCAGCGTTGAACGTGGAAACATTCAGTACTTC,CATSVERGNIQYF
few,15,TRBV27,TRBJ2-1,NA,TGTGCCAGCAGTTTAAACGGCGGCTCCTACAATGAGCAGTTCTTC,CASSLNGGSYNEQFF
few,12,TRBV7-8,TRBJ1-1,NA,TGTGCCAGCAGGGCAGGGTACACTGAAGCTTTCTTT,CASRAGYTEAFF
NA,13,TRBV28,TRBJ1-2,NA,TGTGCCTCAGAGGAAAAACCTAACTATGGCTACACCTTC,CASEEKPNYGYTF
few,14,TRBV5-1,TRBJ2-3,TRBD2,TGCGCCAGCCGTAGGCGGGAGTATGCAGATACGCAGTATTTT,CASRRREYADTQYF
NA,13,TRBV14,TRBJ1-1,NA,TGTGCCAGCAGCACACAAAAGAACACTGAAGCTTTCTTT,CASSTQKNTEAFF
many,13,TRBV11-3,TRBJ2-5,TRBD1,TGTGCCAGCAGTGGGACAGGGAAAGAGACCCAGTACTTC,CASSGTGKETQYF
NA,13,TRBV11-2,TRBJ2-1,NA,TGTGCCAGCAGCTTCGACGTACCGGGTGAGCAGTTCTTC,CASSFDVPGEQFF
NA,13,TRBV6-5,TRBJ1-1,NA,TGTGCCACAGGAAGAACAAGACTGGGTGAAGCTTTCTTT,CATGRTRLGEAFF
NA,13,TRBV6-5,TRBJ1-5,NA,TGTGCCAGCAGTTACTCGAACAATCAGCCCCAGCATTTT,CASSYSNNQPQHF
many,18,TRBV25-1,TRBJ2-7,NA,TGTGCCAGCAGTGCCCCCGGGTTAGCCCCGCAGATCGGTTACGAGCAGTACTTC,CASSAPGLAPQIGYEQYF
NA,17,TRBV18,TRBJ2-5,TRBD2,TGTGCCAGCTCTCGGTCTCAGGCTAGCGGGGGTCAAGAGACCCAGTACTTC,CASSRSQASGGQETQYF